This is a list of T cell receptor beta chains from one sample in a study of cytomegalovirus exposure and HLA in healthy donors. Only in-frame clones appear in the TCRdb table, and some are missing; sequencing was by immunoSEQ multiplex PCR. The data contain around 230,000 clones, almost 80% of them singletons. Material for sequencing was PBMCs. These receptors all come from a male donor in good health and CMV-seronegative. CDR3s include the opening cysteine and the closing phenylalanine or tryptophan. D genes are given only for firm matches. A clone size is listed for some rows: how often the clone was seen (once, few, many), or a class if it is expanded.

clone_size d_call j_call v_call cdr3_aa cdr3_nt
- - TRBJ1-2 TRBV6-1 CASSEAPGLGYTF TGTGCCAGCAGTGAAGCGCCAGGGCTCGGCTACACCTTC
- TRBD1 TRBJ1-1 TRBV9 CASSSRTGGSTEAFF TGTGCCAGCAGCTCTCGGACAGGGGGAAGTACTGAAGCTTTCTTT
few - TRBJ2-3 TRBV10-3 CAISDGQSTDTQYF TGTGCCATCAGTGACGGACAGAGCACAGATACGCAGTATTTT
- TRBD1 TRBJ1-2 TRBV28 CASSLTTGQFYGYTF TGTGCCAGCAGTTTAACTACGGGACAGTTCTATGGCTACACCTTC
few TRBD1 TRBJ1-2 TRBV27 CASSPDRGYGYTF TGTGCCAGCAGTCCGGACAGGGGGTACGGCTACACCTTC
- TRBD1 TRBJ1-2 TRBV19 CASRQGGNGYTF TGTGCCAGCCGACAGGGTGGCAATGGCTACACCTTC
- - TRBJ1-1 TRBV19 CASSIPPQNTEAFF TGTGCCAGTAGTATCCCCCCACAGAACACTGAAGCTTTCTTT
- - TRBJ2-1 TRBV9 CASSVGGVYNEQFF TGTGCCAGCAGCGTAGGGGGAGTCTACAATGAGCAGTTCTTC
few TRBD1 TRBJ2-7 TRBV9 CASSSEQGARIPGYEQYF TGTGCCAGCAGCTCGGAGCAGGGGGCGCGTATCCCGGGGTACGAGCAGTACTTC
- - TRBJ1-2 TRBV11-2 CASSPSDSRIGYGYTF TGTGCCAGCAGCCCGTCGGACAGTCGTATAGGCTATGGCTACACCTTC
- - TRBJ2-5 TRBV29-1 CSAGRGNQETQYF TGCAGCGCCGGTAGGGGGAACCAAGAGACCCAGTACTTC
- - TRBJ1-2 TRBV27 CASSMDTSINYGYTF TGTGCCAGCAGTATGGACACCTCGATTAACTATGGCTACACCTTC
- TRBD1 TRBJ2-7 TRBV5-1 CASSLAGGLYEQYF TGCGCCAGCAGCTTGGCAGGGGGCCTTTACGAGCAGTACTTC
- TRBD1 TRBJ2-2 TRBV18 CASSPPRGQGTGELFF TGTGCCAGCTCACCACCGAGGGGGCAGGGCACCGGGGAGCTGTTTTTT
- - TRBJ2-2 TRBV7-3 CASSTGGTTNTGELFF TGTGCCAGCAGCACAGGGGGGACTACGAACACCGGGGAGCTGTTTTTT
- - TRBJ1-3 TRBV18 CASSDSSGNTIYF TGTGCCAGCTCTGACAGCTCTGGAAACACCATATATTTT
few - TRBJ2-7 TRBV5-1 CASSLVPRENEQYF TGCGCCAGCAGCTTGGTACCGAGGGAGAACGAGCAGTACTTC
- - TRBJ2-2 TRBV25-1 CASGSRGTGELFF TGTGCCAGCGGGTCCCGAGGCACCGGGGAGCTGTTTTTT
- - TRBJ2-1 TRBV18 CASSPPWDFSYNEQFF TGTGCCAGCTCACCGCCGTGGGACTTCTCCTACAATGAGCAGTTCTTC
few - TRBJ1-1 TRBV28 CASSPHQGNTEAFF TGTGCCAGCAGCCCGCACCAGGGGAACACTGAAGCTTTCTTT
- - TRBJ2-1 TRBV28 CASSFRVNEQFF TGTGCCAGCAGTTTCAGGGTGAATGAGCAGTTCTTC
- - TRBJ1-3 TRBV2 CASRVGSGNTIYF TGTGCCAGCAGGGTGGGGAGCGGAAACACCATATATTTT